Below, one T cell receptor (beta chain) is given with its context. Its cognate antigen is unknown. The table came from immunoSEQ multiplex PCR; TCRdb's copy has only in-frame clones and leaves some out. The sample includes roughly 250,000 clones, about 90% of them seen just once. The data originate from a study of cytomegalovirus exposure and HLA in healthy donors. Study summary: The approximately 110 validation repertoires were reported in a later analysis to have been generated on the same platform as the approximately 700 first-cohort repertoires.

Broader study findings: There were some public TCRs occurring in many donors, but most TCR sequences were rare. The tendency of first-cohort TCR clusters to co-occur in the 120 or so validation repertoires emerged from a later analysis. Associated with cytomegalovirus, according to the listing, were approximately 160 TCR beta chains.

The CDR3 contains 16 residues. V was trimmed by 4 bases and J by 6 bases, leaving 21 bases between them. Germline assignment: CDR1 MDHEN and CDR2 SYDVKM. The rearrangement links TRBV28 to TRBJ1-1; D gene ambiguous. The TCR was taken from a woman younger than 45 in good health and CMV-seropositive. The sample was PBMCs. Here the CDR3 reads CASSSEEIRFGPEAFF. The CDR3 DNA is TGTGCCAGCAGTTCAGAGGAGATTCGGTTTGGTCCTGAAGCTTTCTTT. The entire variable domain, with the rest obtained from reference TRBV28 and TRBJ1-1, is as follows: DVKVTQSSRYLVKRTGEKVFLECVQDMDHENMFWYRQDPGLGLRLIYFSYDVKMKEKGDIPEGYSVSREKKERFSLILESASTNQTSMYLCASSSEEIRFGPEAFFGQGTRLTVV.